This TCR beta chain was recovered during a study of T cell repertoires in cytomegalovirus infection (dated by TCRdb to 2018 to 2020). With regard to the full study: Recently identified HLA-C-restricted CMV epitopes, whose presentation resists viral immunomodulation, were targeted by peptide stimulations together with well-studied HLA-B-restricted epitopes. Donor HLA type was relevant to the analysis, because carriage of CMV infection together with the matching HLA type was indicated by public TCR beta signatures.

What the research found in general, with its limitations: In the ex vivo response, HLA-C-restricted CMV-specific TCR beta clonotypes were dominant, and in two of eight donors the single most frequent clonotype came from this HLA-C-restricted group. Cumulative frequency of public TCR beta family members discriminated carriers of CMV infection plus the relevant HLA type in this cohort and an independent approximately 340-donor cohort.

TCRdb shows the sequencer as Illumina HiSeq 1500. The public reads were run again by TCRdb, first through fastp at Q25 and then through MiXCR, and only productive beta chains were kept. Entries are consolidated by CDR3 protein sequence, retaining the most common genes and DNA. For this sample there are approximately 500,000 distinct CDR3 sequences; roughly a third appear just once. Clones ranked in the top ten supply 17% of the sample. V is clipped by 2 bases and J by 0 bases, and the sequence between their germline boundaries is 11 bases long. The germline V gene yields SGHAT for CDR1 and FQNNGV for CDR2. The CDR3 has 16 amino acids, counting the end cysteine and phenylalanine. The CDR3 DNA has 48 bases and is translated from base 1. Points on this clonotype: This receptor's antigen is unknown. No base-level quality is on record; no much larger clone is a single base apart.

The intended sense of this specimen's treatment or condition label: in vitro stimulation with specific CMV peptide epitopes to enrich CMV-specific T cells. Material: cultured PBMCs, obtained from culture after CMV antigen stimulation. The sequence was collected from a human donor in good health (CMV status not recorded). Some clones in this sample may be carry-over from other donors' samples. The V and J segments used are TRBV11-2 and TRBJ1-3; the D gene is unclear. Read as DNA, the sequence is TGTGCCAGCAGCTTACTAAGACGGCTCTCTGGAAACACCATATATTTT. Translated, it gives CASSLLRRLSGNTIYF.